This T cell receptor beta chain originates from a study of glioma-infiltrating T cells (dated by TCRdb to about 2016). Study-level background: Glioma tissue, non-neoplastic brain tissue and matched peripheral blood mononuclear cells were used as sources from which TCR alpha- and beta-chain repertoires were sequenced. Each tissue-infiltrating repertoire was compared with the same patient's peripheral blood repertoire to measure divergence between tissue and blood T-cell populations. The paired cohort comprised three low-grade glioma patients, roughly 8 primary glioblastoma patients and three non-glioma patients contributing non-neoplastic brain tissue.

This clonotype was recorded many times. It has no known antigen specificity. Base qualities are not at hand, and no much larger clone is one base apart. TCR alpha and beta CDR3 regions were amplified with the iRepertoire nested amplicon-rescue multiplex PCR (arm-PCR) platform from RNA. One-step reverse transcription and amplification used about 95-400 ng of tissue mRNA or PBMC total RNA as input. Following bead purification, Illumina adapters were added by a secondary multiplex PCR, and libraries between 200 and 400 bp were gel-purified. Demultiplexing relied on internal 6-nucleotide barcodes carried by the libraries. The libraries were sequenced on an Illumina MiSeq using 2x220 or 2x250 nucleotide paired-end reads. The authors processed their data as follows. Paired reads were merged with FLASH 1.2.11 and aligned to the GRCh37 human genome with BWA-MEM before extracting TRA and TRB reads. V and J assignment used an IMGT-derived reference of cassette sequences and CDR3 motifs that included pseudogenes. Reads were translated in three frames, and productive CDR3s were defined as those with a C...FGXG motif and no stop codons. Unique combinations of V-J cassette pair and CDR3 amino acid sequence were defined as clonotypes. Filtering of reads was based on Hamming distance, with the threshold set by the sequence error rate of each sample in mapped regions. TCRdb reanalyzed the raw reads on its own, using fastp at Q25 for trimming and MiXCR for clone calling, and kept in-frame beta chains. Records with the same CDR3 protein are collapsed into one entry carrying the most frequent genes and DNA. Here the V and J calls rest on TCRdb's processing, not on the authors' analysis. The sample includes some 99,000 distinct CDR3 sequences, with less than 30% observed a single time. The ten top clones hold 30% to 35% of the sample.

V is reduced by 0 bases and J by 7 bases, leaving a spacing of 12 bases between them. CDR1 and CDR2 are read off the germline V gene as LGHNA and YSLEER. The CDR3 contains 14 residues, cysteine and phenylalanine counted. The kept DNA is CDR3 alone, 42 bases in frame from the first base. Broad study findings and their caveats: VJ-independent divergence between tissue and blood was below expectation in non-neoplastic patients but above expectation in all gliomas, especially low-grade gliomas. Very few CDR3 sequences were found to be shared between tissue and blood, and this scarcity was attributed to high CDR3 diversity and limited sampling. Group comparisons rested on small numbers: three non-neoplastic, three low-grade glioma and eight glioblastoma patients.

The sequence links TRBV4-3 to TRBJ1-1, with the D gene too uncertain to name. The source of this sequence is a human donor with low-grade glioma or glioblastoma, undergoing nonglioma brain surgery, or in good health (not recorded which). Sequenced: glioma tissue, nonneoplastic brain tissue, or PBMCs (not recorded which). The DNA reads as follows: TGCGCCAGCAGCCAAGAAGCGTCACAGCTTGAAGCTTTCTTT. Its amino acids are CASSQEASQLEAFF.